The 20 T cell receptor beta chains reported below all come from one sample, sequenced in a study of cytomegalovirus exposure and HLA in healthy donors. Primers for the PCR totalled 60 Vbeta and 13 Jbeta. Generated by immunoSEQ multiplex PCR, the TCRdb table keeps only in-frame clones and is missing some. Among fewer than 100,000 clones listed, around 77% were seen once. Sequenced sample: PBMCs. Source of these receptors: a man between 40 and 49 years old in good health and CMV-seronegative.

The CDR3 spells CASSLNFKENEKLFF. Here the CDR3 DNA reads TGTGCCAGCAGTTTAAACTTTAAGGAGAATGAAAAACTGTTTTTT. The chain couples TRBV28 to TRBJ1-4; D uncertain. The CDR3 is 15 amino acids. V lost 2 bases and J 5 bases, leaving 12 bases between the germline ends. Germline loops: CDR1 MDHEN, CDR2 SYDVKM.

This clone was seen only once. Here the CDR3 DNA reads TGCGCCAGCAGCCAAGTGCAGGGTGGGGTAGGGGGCTACACCTTC. This codes for CASSQVQGGVGGYTF. The rearrangement uses TRBV4-1 and TRBJ1-2, with D maybe TRBD1 (5 bases). Germline CDR1 MGHRA, CDR2 YSYEKL. V shed 1 base and J shed 8 bases, with 17 bases lying between them. CDR3 size: 15 residues.

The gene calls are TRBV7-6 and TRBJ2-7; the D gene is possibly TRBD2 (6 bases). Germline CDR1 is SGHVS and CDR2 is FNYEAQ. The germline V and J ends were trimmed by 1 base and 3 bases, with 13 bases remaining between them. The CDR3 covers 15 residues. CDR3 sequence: CASSLGVSGIYEQYF. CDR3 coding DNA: TGTGCCAGCAGCTTAGGGGTTAGCGGAATCTACGAGCAGTACTTC.

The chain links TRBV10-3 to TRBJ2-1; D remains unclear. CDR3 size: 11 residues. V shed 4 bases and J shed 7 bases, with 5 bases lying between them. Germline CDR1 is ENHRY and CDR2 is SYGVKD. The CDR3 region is CAISVLNEQFF. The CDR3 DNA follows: TGTGCCATCAGTGTTCTTAATGAGCAGTTCTTC.

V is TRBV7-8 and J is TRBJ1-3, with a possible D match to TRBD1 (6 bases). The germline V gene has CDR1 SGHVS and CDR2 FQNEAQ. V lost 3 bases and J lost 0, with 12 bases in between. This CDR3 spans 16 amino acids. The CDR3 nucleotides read TGTGCCAGCAGCTTGACAGGACCCAGCTCTGGAAACACCATATATTTT. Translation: CASSLTGPSSGNTIYF.

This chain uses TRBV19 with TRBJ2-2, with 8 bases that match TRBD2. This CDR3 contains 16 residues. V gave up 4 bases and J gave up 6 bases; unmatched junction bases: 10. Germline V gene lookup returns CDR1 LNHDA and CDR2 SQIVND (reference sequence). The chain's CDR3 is CASSTSGGSRAGELFF. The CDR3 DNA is TGTGCCAGTAGTACGAGCGGGGGTTCCCGGGCCGGGGAGCTGTTTTTT.

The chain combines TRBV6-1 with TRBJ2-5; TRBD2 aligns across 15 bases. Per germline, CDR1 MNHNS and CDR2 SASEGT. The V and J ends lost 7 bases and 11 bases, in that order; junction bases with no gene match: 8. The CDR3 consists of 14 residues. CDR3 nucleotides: TGTGCCAGCACATTCGGACTAGCGGGAGGGGAGCAGTACTTC. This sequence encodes CASTFGLAGGEQYF.

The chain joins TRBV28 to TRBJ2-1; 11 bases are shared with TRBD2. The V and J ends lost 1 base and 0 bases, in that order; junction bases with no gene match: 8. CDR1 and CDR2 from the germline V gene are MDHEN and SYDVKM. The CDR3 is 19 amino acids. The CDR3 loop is CASSLLLAGVTSSYNEQFF. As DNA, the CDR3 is TGTGCCAGCAGTTTATTACTAGCGGGGGTAACAAGCTCCTACAATGAGCAGTTCTTC.

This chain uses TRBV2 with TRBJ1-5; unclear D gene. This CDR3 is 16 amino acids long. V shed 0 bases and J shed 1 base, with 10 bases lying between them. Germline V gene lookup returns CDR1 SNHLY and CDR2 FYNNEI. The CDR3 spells CASSEAQVTSNQPQHF. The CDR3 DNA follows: TGTGCCAGCAGTGAAGCCCAGGTCACCAGCAATCAGCCCCAGCATTTT.

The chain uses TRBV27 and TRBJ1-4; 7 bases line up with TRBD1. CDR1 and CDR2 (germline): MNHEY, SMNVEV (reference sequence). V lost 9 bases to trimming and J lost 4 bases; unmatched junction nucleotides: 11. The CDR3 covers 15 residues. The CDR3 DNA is TGTGCCAGTAATAAACAGGGGAGTGGTAATGAAAAACTGTTTTTT. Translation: CASNKQGSGNEKLFF. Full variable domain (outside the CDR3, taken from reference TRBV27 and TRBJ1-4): EAQVTQNPRYLITVTGKKLTVTCSQNMNHEYMSWYRQDPGLGLRQIYYSMNVEVTDKGDVPEGYKVSRKEKRNFPLILESPSPNQTSLYFCASNKQGSGNEKLFFGSGTQLSVL.

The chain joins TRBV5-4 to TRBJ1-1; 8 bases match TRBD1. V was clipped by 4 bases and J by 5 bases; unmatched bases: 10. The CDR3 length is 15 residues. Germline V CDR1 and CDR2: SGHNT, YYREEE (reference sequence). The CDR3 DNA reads TGTGCCAGCAGCCCACAACAGGGGGTTTGGACTGAAGCTTTCTTT. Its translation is CASSPQQGVWTEAFF.

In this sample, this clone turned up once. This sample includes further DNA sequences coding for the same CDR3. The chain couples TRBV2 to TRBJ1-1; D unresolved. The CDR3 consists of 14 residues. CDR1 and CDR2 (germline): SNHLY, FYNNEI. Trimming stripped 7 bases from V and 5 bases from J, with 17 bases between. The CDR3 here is CASTRLGEGTEAFF. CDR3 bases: TGTGCCAGCACTAGGCTCGGGGAAGGGACTGAAGCTTTCTTT.

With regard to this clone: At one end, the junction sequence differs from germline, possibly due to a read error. CDR3 nucleotide sequence: TGTGCCAGCAGTTACTGGGGCGGGACTAGCACAGATGCGCAGTATTTT. It is translated as CASSYWGGTSTDAQYF. This sequence joins TRBV6-6 and TRBJ2-3; 9 bases agree with TRBD2. Germline V CDR1 and CDR2: MNHNY, SVGAGI (reference sequence). The CDR3 runs to 16 residues.

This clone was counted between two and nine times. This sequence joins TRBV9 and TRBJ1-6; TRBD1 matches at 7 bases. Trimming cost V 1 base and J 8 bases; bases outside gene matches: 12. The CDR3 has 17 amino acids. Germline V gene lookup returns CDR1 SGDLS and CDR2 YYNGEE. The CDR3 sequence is CASSVNILGGLDSPLHF. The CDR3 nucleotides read TGTGCCAGCAGCGTAAATATTTTAGGGGGCTTGGATTCACCCCTCCACTTT.

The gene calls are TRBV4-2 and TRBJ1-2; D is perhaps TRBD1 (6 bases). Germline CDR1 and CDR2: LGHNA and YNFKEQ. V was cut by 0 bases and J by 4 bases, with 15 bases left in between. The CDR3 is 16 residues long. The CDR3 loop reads CASSQDRGANGYGYTF. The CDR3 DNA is TGTGCCAGCAGCCAAGATCGGGGGGCCAATGGCTATGGCTACACCTTC.

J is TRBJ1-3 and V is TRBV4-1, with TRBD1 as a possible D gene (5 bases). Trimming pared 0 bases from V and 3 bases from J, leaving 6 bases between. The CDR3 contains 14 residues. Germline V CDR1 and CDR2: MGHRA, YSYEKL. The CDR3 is CASSQDRVGNTIYF. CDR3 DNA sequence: TGCGCCAGCAGCCAAGACAGGGTTGGAAACACCATATATTTT.

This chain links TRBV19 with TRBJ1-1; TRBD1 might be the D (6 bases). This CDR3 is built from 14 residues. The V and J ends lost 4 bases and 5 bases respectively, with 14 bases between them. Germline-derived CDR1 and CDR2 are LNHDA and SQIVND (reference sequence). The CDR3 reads CASSSRGKETEAFF. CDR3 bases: TGTGCCAGTAGTAGTAGGGGGAAAGAAACTGAAGCTTTCTTT.

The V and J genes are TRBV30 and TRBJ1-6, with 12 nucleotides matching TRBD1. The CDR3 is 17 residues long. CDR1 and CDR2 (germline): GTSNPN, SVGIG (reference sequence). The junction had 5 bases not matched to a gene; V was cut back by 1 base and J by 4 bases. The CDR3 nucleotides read TGTGCCTGGAGTGCCGGGACAGGGGGCCGGTATAATTCACCCCTCCACTTT. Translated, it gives CAWSAGTGGRYNSPLHF. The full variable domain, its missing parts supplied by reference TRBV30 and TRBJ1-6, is SQTIHQWPATLVQPVGSPLSLECTVEGTSNPNLYWYRQAAGRGLQLLFYSVGIGQISSEVPQNLSASRPQDRQFILSSKKLLLSDSGFYLCAWSAGTGGRYNSPLHFGNGTRLTVT.

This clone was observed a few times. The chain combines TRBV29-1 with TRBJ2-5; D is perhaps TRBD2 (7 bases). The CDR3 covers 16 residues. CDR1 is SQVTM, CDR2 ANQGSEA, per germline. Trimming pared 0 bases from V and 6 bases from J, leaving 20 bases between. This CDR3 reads CSVEDSAGVGGKTQYF. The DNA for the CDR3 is TGCAGCGTTGAAGATTCGGCGGGAGTAGGGGGGAAGACCCAGTACTTC.

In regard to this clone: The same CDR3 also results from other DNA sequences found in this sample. The CDR3, as DNA: TGTGCCATCAGTGAGGGCAGGGGCACCGGGGAGCTGTTTTTT. Its translation is CAISEGRGTGELFF. The chain carries TRBV10-3 and TRBJ2-2; D may be TRBD1 (6 bases). V was pared by 2 bases and J by 4 bases, with 8 bases between. The germline CDR1 and CDR2 sequences are ENHRY and SYGVKD. This CDR3 has 14 residues.